This T cell receptor beta chain was observed in a study of T cell clusters in autoimmune cytopenias. Study in general: TRB sequencing had a median approximately 50,000 reads and about 2,400 distinct clonotypes per sample. Findings of the study overall: The T cell clusters were defined only in silico, without experimental functional validation. Compared with active autoimmune hepatitis patients, healthy donors showed roughly 3-fold more exclusive TRB clusters.

TRB was amplified from approximately 230 ng of peripheral blood genomic DNA per sample. This CDR3 has 12 amino acids. TRB was amplified by touch-down multiplex PCR, primer pools A and B combined. Reprocessing the multiplex PCR reads, TCRdb reports a single entry for every CDR3 protein and omits DNA. In all, the sample yields under 8,500 distinct CDR3 sequences. Considering frequency, this clonotype is medium-sized (0.01 to 0.1%). What it binds is not known. This clonotype was obtained from a human donor with an autoimmune cytopenia or autoimmune hepatitis (not recorded which). The specimen sequenced was peripheral blood. The chain recombines TRBV12-3 or TRBV12-4 with TRBJ1-1. The CDR3 sequence: CASSLLNTEAFF.